One and the same sample provided the 3 T cell receptor beta chains below, sequenced in a study of T cell responses to AZD1222 COVID-19 vaccine (dated by TCRdb to the early 2020s). The receptor library was made with the immunoSEQ multiplex PCR assay. Entries here come from immuneACCESS through TCRdb and include only in-frame sequences with V and J called. Some clones fail to appear in such tables; in the studies checked, an unresolved V gene covers under half of the shortfall, and the cause of the remainder is unknown. The sample table holds about 100,000 clones, of which 87% were seen once. The ten largest clones capture 2.5% to 3% of the sample. Per the publication, the time point label means: baseline before first vaccination. Here the sequenced sample was peripheral blood, taken on day 0 of AZD1222 vaccination. The receptors were sampled from an adult in good health.

The chain joins TRBV7-2 to TRBJ1-3, with a tentative D call TRBD1 (5 bases). The CDR3 runs to 16 residues. The germline CDR1 and CDR2 sequences are SGHTA and FQGNSA. The V end was cut by 0 bases, the J end by 0 bases, with 9 bases between. The CDR3 DNA reads as TGTGCCAGCAGCTTAGCGGTCACAGGCTCTGGAAACACCATATATTTT. The encoded protein is CASSLAVTGSGNTIYF.

This clone was counted a single time. The chain has TRBV7-3 and TRBJ2-1; a weak D match, TRBD2 (6 bases). Trimming took off 6 bases at V and 8 bases at J, with 14 bases between the two ends. CDR1 SGHTA and CDR2 FQGTGA come from the germline V gene. The CDR3 is 13 amino acids. The CDR3 sequence is CASSLDWGDEQFF. The CDR3 DNA sequence: TGTGCCAGCAGTTTGGACTGGGGGGATGAGCAGTTCTTC.

The J gene is TRBJ1-1, the V gene TRBV6-2 or TRBV6-3; D is perhaps TRBD1 (5 bases). This CDR3 comprises 14 residues. CDR1 and CDR2 (germline): MNHEY, SVGEGT. V was trimmed by 6 bases and J by 4 bases, leaving 15 bases between them. The DNA for the CDR3 is TGTGCCAGCAGCCTCCAGGAGGGGAGCACTGAAGCTTTCTTT. This translates into CASSLQEGSTEAFF.